Below, 11 T cell receptor beta chains from the same sample are listed, as sequenced in a study of T cell responses to AZD1222 COVID-19 vaccine. The repertoire was sequenced with immunoSEQ multiplex PCR; TCRdb's copy has only in-frame clones and lacks some. The sample comprises 46,000 or so clones, 65% to 80% of which are singletons, and over 6.5% rests with the top ten. Sample: peripheral blood, taken on day 0 of AZD1222 vaccination. These receptors were collected from an adult in good health.

This sequence joins TRBV19 and TRBJ1-5; no reliable D call. Looked up from germline, CDR1 is LNHDA and CDR2 is SQIVND (reference sequence). CDR3 length: 13 residues. The ends were cut back, 3 bases at V and 5 bases at J, with 8 bases in the middle. CDR3 nucleotide sequence: TGTGCCAGTAGTATTCTACCCCATCAGCCCCAGCATTTT. Its translation is CASSILPHQPQHF.

The V gene is TRBV19, the J gene TRBJ1-6; D remains unclear. The CDR3 runs to 15 residues. Trimming took 3 bases from V and 6 from J, leaving 12 bases between them. Germline V gives CDR1 LNHDA, CDR2 SQIVND (reference sequence). CDR3: CASSIDRGRNSPLHF. The CDR3 DNA follows: TGTGCCAGTAGTATTGACCGAGGCCGTAATTCACCCCTCCACTTT.

Only one count was recorded for this clone. A much larger clone is a single base away; this may be a read error. CDR3 DNA sequence: TGTGCCAGCAGCCCCTACTTACAAAGGTCGCAAGGAGAAGAGACCCAGTACTTC. It yields the protein CASSPYLQRSQGEETQYF. The chain uses TRBV3-1 (or the pseudogene TRBV3-2) and TRBJ2-5; D is unclear. This CDR3 has 18 residues. V lost 4 bases, J lost 3 bases, and 24 bases lay in between. CDR1 LGHDT and CDR2 YNNKEL come from the germline V gene (reference sequence).

The chain employs TRBV2 and TRBJ2-7; D unresolved. CDR3 length equals 14 residues. Germline lookup yields CDR1 SNHLY and CDR2 FYNNEI. V gave up 8 bases and J gave up 4 bases, with 18 bases separating them. Here the CDR3 reads CASAEIGRAYEQYF. CDR3 bases: TGTGCCAGCGCGGAGATCGGTCGGGCATACGAGCAGTACTTC.

This chain uses TRBV19 with TRBJ2-2; tentatively, D is TRBD2 (5 bases). V was cut by 7 bases and J by 0 bases, with 9 bases left in between. Germline V gene data show CDR1 as LNHDA and CDR2 as SQIVND (reference sequence). The length of the CDR3 is 14 residues. The CDR3 DNA follows: TGTGCCAGTAATCGGAGGACGAACACCGGGGAGCTGTTTTTT. Translation gives CASNRRTNTGELFF.

The rearrangement uses TRBV2 and TRBJ2-5; 11 bases map to TRBD2. Germline V gives CDR1 SNHLY, CDR2 FYNNEI. The CDR3 is 15 residues long. V lost 6 bases to trimming and J lost 5 bases; unmatched junction nucleotides: 8. CDR3 sequence reads: CASRKLAGVSETQYF. CDR3 coding DNA: TGTGCCAGCAGAAAACTAGCGGGAGTTAGCGAGACCCAGTACTTC.

The rearrangement links TRBV7-9 to TRBJ1-6, with D possibly matching TRBD1 (5 bases). The CDR3 extends over 13 amino acids. Trimming took off 7 bases at V and 9 bases at J, with 13 bases between the two ends. Germline assignment: CDR1 SEHNR and CDR2 FQNEAQ (reference sequence). The CDR3 loop is CASTRTGPSPLHF. The CDR3 DNA reads as TGTGCCAGCACACGAACGGGGCCTTCACCCCTCCACTTT.

The CDR3 here is CAWSVRGTSNEKLFF. Here the CDR3 DNA reads TGTGCCTGGAGTGTACGCGGAACCTCGAATGAAAAACTGTTTTTT. The chain couples TRBV30 to TRBJ1-4; no definite D call. Trimming shortened V by 0 bases and J by 5 bases, and 13 bases separated the two germline ends. Germline V gene sequence: CDR1 GTSNPN, CDR2 SVGIG (reference sequence). This CDR3 spans 15 amino acids.

The chain carries TRBV19 and TRBJ1-4; 9 bases fit TRBD1. This CDR3 has 14 amino acids. Trimming cost V 2 bases and J 7 bases; bases outside gene matches: 2. CDR1 and CDR2 (germline): LNHDA, SQIVND (reference sequence). CDR3: CASSITGGGEKLFF. The DNA for the CDR3 is TGTGCCAGTAGTATAACAGGGGGCGGTGAAAAACTGTTTTTT.

The chain carries TRBV28 and TRBJ1-1, with 7 bases identical to TRBD1. This CDR3 region has 14 residues. V lost 3 bases and J lost 2; bases outside the gene matches: 3. Germline-derived CDR1 and CDR2 are MDHEN and SYDVKM. The CDR3: CASSLGDRNTEAFF. The CDR3 DNA is TGTGCCAGCAGTTTGGGGGACAGAAACACTGAAGCTTTCTTT.

This chain uses TRBV5-6 with TRBJ2-1; possible D gene TRBD2, 5 bases. The CDR3 spans 13 residues. V was trimmed by 10 bases and J by 4 bases, leaving 15 bases between them. Per germline, CDR1 SGHDT and CDR2 YYEEEE. The CDR3 DNA follows: TGTGCCTACGGGAAGAGCACTTACAATGAGCAGTTCTTC. Its translation: CAYGKSTYNEQFF. The full variable domain, in which reference TRBV5-6 and TRBJ2-1 provide the parts outside the CDR3, is DAGVTQSPTHLIKTRGQQVTLRCSPKSGHDTVSWYQQALGQGPQFIFQYYEEEERQRGNFPDRFSGHQFPNYSSELNVNALLLGDSALYLCAYGKSTYNEQFFGPGTRLTVL.